This passage covers 3 T cell receptor beta chains from one sample sequenced in a study of vaccination effects on CD4 cells after COVID-19. The ViraFEST assay expanded antigen-specific CD4+ T cells with viral peptide pools before sequencing. The culture ran for about 11 days, and then CD4+ T cells were isolated. Each vaccine recipient was nucleocapsid antibody negative and had no prior SARS-CoV-2 infection. No antigens are known for them. Profiling relied on immunoSEQ multiplex PCR, and the TCRdb table lists in-frame clones only, not all of them. The sample lists roughly 63,000 clones; approximately 75% were seen once. This specimen was CD4+ T cells from PBMCs cultured with HCoV-OC43 spike peptides, taken before COVID-19 vaccination. Subset: HCoV-OC43 spike overlapping peptide pool stimulation. These receptors were taken from a human donor who received a COVID-19 vaccine.

V is TRBV2 and J is TRBJ1-6; D not certain. CDR1 and CDR2 from the germline V gene are SNHLY and FYNNEI. V gave up 7 bases and J gave up 9 bases, with 16 bases separating them. The CDR3 covers 14 residues. CDR3 bases: TGTGCCAGCACCGGACCCCTGATGGGTTCACCCCTCCACTTT. Translated: CASTGPLMGSPLHF.

The rearrangement joins TRBV6-4 to TRBJ1-2; the match to TRBD1 covers 7 bases. Germline V gene lookup returns CDR1 MRHNA and CDR2 SNTAGT. The V and J ends lost 5 bases and 4 bases, in that order; junction bases with no gene match: 7. This CDR3 is built from 14 residues. CDR3 region: CASSPDRAGYGYTF. CDR3 sequence (DNA): TGTGCCAGCAGTCCCGACAGGGCGGGCTATGGCTACACCTTC.

The V gene is TRBV19, the J gene TRBJ1-3; D remains unclear. Germline CDR1 and CDR2: LNHDA and SQIVND (reference sequence). V was pared by 5 bases and J by 3 bases, with 8 bases between. The CDR3 sequence is 13 residues long. CDR3 protein: CASSPAGGNTIYF. In nucleotides, the CDR3 is TGTGCCAGTAGTCCGGCGGGTGGAAACACCATATATTTT.